These 12 T cell receptor beta chains were all obtained from the same sample, sequenced in a study of T cell changes during pregnancy in multiple sclerosis. Some clones are missing from TCRdb's copy, which holds only in-frame ones; the method was immunoSEQ multiplex PCR. The sample lists about 92,000 clones, almost 95% occurring once. The material sequenced was peripheral blood, taken in the third trimester of pregnancy. These receptors were obtained from a female donor with multiple sclerosis, enrolled in a pregnancy study.

Only one count was recorded for this clone. The chain uses TRBV30 and TRBJ1-5; the match to TRBD1 covers 10 bases. Germline CDR1 reads GTSNPN; CDR2 reads SVGIG (reference sequence). The trim removed 0 bases at V and 1 base at J, leaving 18 bases unmatched. The CDR3 extends over 21 amino acids. The CDR3 loop reads CAWSVRRIDRGRAMSNQPQHF. The DNA of the CDR3 is TGTGCCTGGAGTGTACGGCGAATCGACAGGGGGCGAGCGATGAGCAATCAGCCCCAGCATTTT. Variable domain in full (rest from reference TRBV30 and TRBJ1-5): SQTIHQWPATLVQPVGSPLSLECTVEGTSNPNLYWYRQAAGRGLQLLFYSVGIGQISSEVPQNLSASRPQDRQFILSSKKLLLSDSGFYLCAWSVRRIDRGRAMSNQPQHFGDGTRLSIL.

The chain uses TRBV19 and TRBJ2-6; D perhaps matches TRBD2 (6 bases). Trimming left V 3 bases short and J 0 bases short, with 6 bases between. There are 15 residues in the CDR3. Germline CDR1 LNHDA, CDR2 SQIVND (reference sequence). CDR3 region: CASSIGGSGANVLTF. DNA for the CDR3: TGTGCCAGTAGTATCGGGGGCTCTGGGGCCAACGTCCTGACTTTC.

The chain is built from TRBV19 and TRBJ1-5; 9 nucleotides line up with TRBD1. The CDR3 runs 15 residues. The V and J ends lost 6 bases and 4 bases, in that order; junction bases with no gene match: 7. CDR1 LNHDA and CDR2 SQIVND come from the germline V gene (reference sequence). The CDR3 nucleotides read TGTGCCAGTAGGGACACAGGGGGCTTTAATCAGCCCCAGCATTTT. Amino acid sequence: CASRDTGGFNQPQHF.

CDR3 sequence: CASSFPGTYEQYF. In nucleotides, the CDR3 is TGCGCCAGCAGCTTTCCAGGGACCTACGAGCAGTACTTC. The chain recombines TRBV5-1 with TRBJ2-7; tentative D call: TRBD1 (5 bases). The CDR3 has 13 amino acids. Germline CDR1 SGHRS, CDR2 YFSETQ. Trimming cost V 2 bases and J 2 bases, with 8 bases left between them.

The chain has TRBV25-1 and TRBJ1-3; D unresolved. V gave up 4 bases and J gave up 0 bases, with 13 bases separating them. In germline, CDR1 is MGHDK, CDR2 SYGVNS. The CDR3 contains 16 residues. The CDR3, as DNA: TGTGCCAGCAGTGTACTTTTCGGGAGCTCTGGAAACACCATATATTTT. Its protein is CASSVLFGSSGNTIYF.

This clone is classed as medium-sized. The chain carries TRBV30 and TRBJ2-1; 9 nucleotides match TRBD1. The CDR3 consists of 15 residues. Germline CDR1 is GTSNPN and CDR2 is SVGIG (reference sequence). Trimming at V came to 0 bases and at J to 8 bases, leaving 8 bases not matched to a gene. The CDR3 DNA reads as TGTGCCTGGAGTGTCGGGACAGGGCGGATGGATGAGCAGTTCTTC. Translation: CAWSVGTGRMDEQFF. The variable domain in full, completed from reference TRBV30 and TRBJ2-1, reads SQTIHQWPATLVQPVGSPLSLECTVEGTSNPNLYWYRQAAGRGLQLLFYSVGIGQISSEVPQNLSASRPQDRQFILSSKKLLLSDSGFYLCAWSVGTGRMDEQFFGPGTRLTVL.

The V call is TRBV27, the J call TRBJ2-1, with 8 bases that match TRBD2. This CDR3 is built from 15 residues. Germline CDR1 MNHEY, CDR2 SMNVEV (reference sequence). Losses at the gene ends were 1 base for V and 4 bases for J; bases not matched to a gene: 3. CDR3 sequence (DNA): TGTGCCAGCAGTTTATTCGGGGGGGGGTACAATGAGCAGTTCTTC. Protein sequence: CASSLFGGGYNEQFF.

The chain has TRBV2 and TRBJ1-5, with 12 bases lining up with TRBD1. The V and J ends lost 3 bases and 2 bases, in that order; junction bases with no gene match: 8. In germline, CDR1 is SNHLY, CDR2 FYNNEI. The CDR3 sequence is 18 residues long. CDR3: CASSDGDRGLSGNQPQHF. DNA of the CDR3: TGTGCCAGCAGTGATGGGGACAGGGGGCTTTCGGGCAATCAGCCCCAGCATTTT.

The chain combines TRBV5-1 with TRBJ1-4; 7 nucleotides agree with TRBD1. Germline CDR1 and CDR2: SGHRS and YFSETQ. The V and J ends lost 3 bases and 8 bases, in that order; junction bases with no gene match: 7. This CDR3 contains 14 residues. Here the CDR3 DNA reads TGCGCCAGCAGCTCACAGGGGCACTGGGAAAAACTGTTTTTT. It is translated as CASSSQGHWEKLFF.

The chain is built from TRBV6-4 and TRBJ2-3; maybe TRBD2 (6 bases). Germline loops: CDR1 MRHNA, CDR2 SNTAGT. The CDR3 is made up of 16 amino acids. V was trimmed by 0 bases and J by 4 bases, leaving 14 bases between them. CDR3 coding DNA: TGTGCCAGCAGTGACTCGGGAGGTAGCGGACCAGATACGCAGTATTTT. It translates to CASSDSGGSGPDTQYF.

CDR3 DNA: TGTGCCAGCAGTCTCCTTTTCACAGATACGCAGTATTTT. Its protein is CASSLLFTDTQYF. The chain links TRBV2 to TRBJ2-3; D not certain. The CDR3 has 13 residues. CDR1 and CDR2 (germline): SNHLY, FYNNEI. The V and J ends lost 5 bases and 2 bases respectively, with 8 bases between them. The full variable domain, rest sourced from reference TRBV2 and TRBJ2-3, is EPEVTQTPSHQVTQMGQEVILRCVPISNHLYFYWYRQILGQKVEFLVSFYNNEISEKSEIFDDQFSVERPDGSNFTLKIRSTKLEDSAMYFCASSLLFTDTQYFGPGTRLTVL.

The chain joins TRBV11-2 to TRBJ1-3; D is uncertain. The CDR3 covers 15 residues. CDR1 is SGHAT, CDR2 FQNNGV, per germline. Trimming stripped 3 bases from V and 4 bases from J, with 13 bases between. The CDR3: CASSFPLGGGNTIYF. The CDR3 bases are TGTGCCAGCAGCTTTCCCTTGGGAGGAGGAAACACCATATATTTT.